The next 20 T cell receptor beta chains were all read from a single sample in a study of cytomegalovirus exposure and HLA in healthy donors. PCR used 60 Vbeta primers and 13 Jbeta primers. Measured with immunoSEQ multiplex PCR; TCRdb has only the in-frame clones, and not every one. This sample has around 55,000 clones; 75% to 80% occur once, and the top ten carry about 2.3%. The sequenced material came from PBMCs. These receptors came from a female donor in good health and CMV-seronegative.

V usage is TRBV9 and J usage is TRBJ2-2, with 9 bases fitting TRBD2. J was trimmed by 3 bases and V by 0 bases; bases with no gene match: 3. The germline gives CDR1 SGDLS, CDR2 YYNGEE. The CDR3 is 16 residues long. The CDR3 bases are TGTGCCAGCAGCGTAGAGAGCGGGAGGCACACCGGGGAGCTGTTTTTT. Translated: CASSVESGRHTGELFF.

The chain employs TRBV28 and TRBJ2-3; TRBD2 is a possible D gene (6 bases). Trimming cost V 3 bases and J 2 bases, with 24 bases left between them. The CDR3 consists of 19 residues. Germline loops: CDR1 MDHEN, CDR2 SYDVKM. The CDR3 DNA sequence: TGTGCCAGCAGTTTCGATACCACGGGGGTCCACACTAACACAGATACGCAGTATTTT. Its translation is CASSFDTTGVHTNTDTQYF.

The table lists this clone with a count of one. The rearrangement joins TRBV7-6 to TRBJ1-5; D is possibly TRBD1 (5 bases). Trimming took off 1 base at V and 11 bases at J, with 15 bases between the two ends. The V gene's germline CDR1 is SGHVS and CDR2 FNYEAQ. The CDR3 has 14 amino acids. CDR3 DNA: TGTGCCAGCAGCTTAGGTGGGGAGCCGGGGGCCCAGCATTTT. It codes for CASSLGGEPGAQHF.

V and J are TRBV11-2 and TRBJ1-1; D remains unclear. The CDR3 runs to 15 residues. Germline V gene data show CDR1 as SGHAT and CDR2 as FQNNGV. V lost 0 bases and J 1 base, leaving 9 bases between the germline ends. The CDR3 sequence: CASSLEPAGNTEAFF. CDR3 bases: TGTGCCAGCAGCTTAGAACCGGCAGGGAACACTGAAGCTTTCTTT.

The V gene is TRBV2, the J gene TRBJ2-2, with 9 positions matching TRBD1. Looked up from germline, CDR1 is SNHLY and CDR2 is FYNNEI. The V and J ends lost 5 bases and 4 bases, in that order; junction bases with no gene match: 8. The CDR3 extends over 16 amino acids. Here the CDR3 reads CASSRTGGAGTGELFF. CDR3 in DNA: TGTGCCAGCAGTAGAACAGGGGGCGCCGGCACCGGGGAGCTGTTTTTT.

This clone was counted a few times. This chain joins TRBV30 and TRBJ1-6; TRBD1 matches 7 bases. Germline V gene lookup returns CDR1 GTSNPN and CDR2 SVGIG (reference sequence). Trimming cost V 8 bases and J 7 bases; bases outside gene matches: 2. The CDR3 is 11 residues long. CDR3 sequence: CAGGQNSPLHF. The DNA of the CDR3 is TGTGCCGGGGGACAGAATTCACCCCTCCACTTT. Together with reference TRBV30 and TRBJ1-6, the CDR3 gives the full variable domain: SQTIHQWPATLVQPVGSPLSLECTVEGTSNPNLYWYRQAAGRGLQLLFYSVGIGQISSEVPQNLSASRPQDRQFILSSKKLLLSDSGFYLCAGGQNSPLHFGNGTRLTVT.

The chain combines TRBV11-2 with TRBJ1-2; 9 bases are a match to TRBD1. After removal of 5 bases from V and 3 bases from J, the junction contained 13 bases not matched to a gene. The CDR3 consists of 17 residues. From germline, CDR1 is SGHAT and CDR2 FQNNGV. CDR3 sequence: CASSAPGQGAIYYGYTF. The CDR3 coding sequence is TGTGCCAGCAGCGCCCCGGGACAGGGCGCGATTTACTATGGCTACACCTTC.

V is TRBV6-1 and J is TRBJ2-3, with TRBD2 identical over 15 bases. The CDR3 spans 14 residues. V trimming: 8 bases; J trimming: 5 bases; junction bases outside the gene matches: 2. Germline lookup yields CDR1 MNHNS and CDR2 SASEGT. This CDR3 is CASGTSGGRDTQYF. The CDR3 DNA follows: TGTGCCAGCGGGACTAGCGGGGGGAGAGATACGCAGTATTTT.

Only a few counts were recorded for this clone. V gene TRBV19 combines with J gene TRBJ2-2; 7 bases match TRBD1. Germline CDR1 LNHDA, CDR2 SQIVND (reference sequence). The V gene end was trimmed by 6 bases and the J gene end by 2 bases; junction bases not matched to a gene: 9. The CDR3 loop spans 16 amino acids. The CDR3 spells CASRTRGGANTGELFF. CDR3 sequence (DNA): TGTGCCAGTAGGACACGAGGGGGCGCAAACACCGGGGAGCTGTTTTTT.

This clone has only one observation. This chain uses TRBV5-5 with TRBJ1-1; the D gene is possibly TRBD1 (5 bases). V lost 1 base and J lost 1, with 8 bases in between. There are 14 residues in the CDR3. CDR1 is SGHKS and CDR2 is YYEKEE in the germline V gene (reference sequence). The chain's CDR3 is CASSLWGGNTEAFF. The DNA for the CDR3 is TGTGCCAGCAGCTTGTGGGGGGGGAACACTGAAGCTTTCTTT.

The CDR3 spells CAWTRGTTNNEQFF. CDR3 bases: TGTGCCTGGACACGCGGGACTACTAATAATGAGCAGTTCTTC. The rearrangement joins TRBV30 to TRBJ2-1; the match to TRBD2 covers 7 bases. Germline V CDR1 and CDR2: GTSNPN, SVGIG (reference sequence). The CDR3 extends over 14 amino acids. V trimming: 4 bases; J trimming: 7 bases; junction bases outside the gene matches: 10.

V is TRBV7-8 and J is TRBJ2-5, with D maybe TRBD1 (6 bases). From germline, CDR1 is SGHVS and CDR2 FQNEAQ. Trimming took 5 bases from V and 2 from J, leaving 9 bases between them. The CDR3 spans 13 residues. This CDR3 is CASSMGTQETQYF. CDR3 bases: TGTGCCAGCAGCATGGGGACACAAGAGACCCAGTACTTC.

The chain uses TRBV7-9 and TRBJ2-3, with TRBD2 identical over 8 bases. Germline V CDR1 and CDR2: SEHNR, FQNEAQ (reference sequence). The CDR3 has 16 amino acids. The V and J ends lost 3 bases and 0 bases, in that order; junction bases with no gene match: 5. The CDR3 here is CASSLGGLASTDTQYF. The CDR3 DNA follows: TGTGCCAGCAGCTTGGGTGGACTAGCCAGCACAGATACGCAGTATTTT.

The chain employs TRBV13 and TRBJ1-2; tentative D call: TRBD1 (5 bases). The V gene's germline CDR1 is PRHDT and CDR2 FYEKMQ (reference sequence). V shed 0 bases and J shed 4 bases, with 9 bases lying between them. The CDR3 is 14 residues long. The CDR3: CASSLGTESYGYTF. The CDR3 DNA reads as TGTGCCAGCAGCTTAGGGACAGAGAGCTATGGCTACACCTTC.

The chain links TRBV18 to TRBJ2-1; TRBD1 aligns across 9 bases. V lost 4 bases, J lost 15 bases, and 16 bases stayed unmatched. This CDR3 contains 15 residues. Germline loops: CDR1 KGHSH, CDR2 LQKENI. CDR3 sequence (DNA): TGTGCCAGCTCACGCCTTAACGTGGATGGACAGGGGTGGTTCTTC. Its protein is CASSRLNVDGQGWFF.

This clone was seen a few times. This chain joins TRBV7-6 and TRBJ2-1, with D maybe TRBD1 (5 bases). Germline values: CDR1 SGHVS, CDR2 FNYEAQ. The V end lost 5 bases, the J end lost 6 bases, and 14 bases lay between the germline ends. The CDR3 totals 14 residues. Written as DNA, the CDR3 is TGTGCCAGCAGCCGTGGACACGGTTCCAATGAGCAGTTCTTC. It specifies CASSRGHGSNEQFF.

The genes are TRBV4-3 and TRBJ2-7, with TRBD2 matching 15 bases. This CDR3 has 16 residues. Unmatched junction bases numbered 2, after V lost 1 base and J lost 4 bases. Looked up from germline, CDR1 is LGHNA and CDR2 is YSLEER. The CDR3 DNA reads TGCGCCAGCAGCCAAGCCGGGACTAGCGGGAGGTACGAGCAGTACTTC. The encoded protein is CASSQAGTSGRYEQYF.

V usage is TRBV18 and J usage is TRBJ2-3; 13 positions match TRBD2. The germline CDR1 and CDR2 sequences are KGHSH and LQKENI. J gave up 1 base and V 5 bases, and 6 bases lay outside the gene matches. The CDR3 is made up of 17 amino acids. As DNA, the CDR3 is TGTGCCAGCTCAACCGGACTAGCGGGAGCGGGCACAGATACGCAGTATTTT. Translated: CASSTGLAGAGTDTQYF.

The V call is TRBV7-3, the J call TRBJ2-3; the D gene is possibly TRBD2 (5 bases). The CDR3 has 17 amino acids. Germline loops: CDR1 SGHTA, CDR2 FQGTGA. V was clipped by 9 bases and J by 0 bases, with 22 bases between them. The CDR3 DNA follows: TGTGCCAGTTCCAGAGGGCCTCCTGACCCTAGCACAGATACGCAGTATTTT. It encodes CASSRGPPDPSTDTQYF.

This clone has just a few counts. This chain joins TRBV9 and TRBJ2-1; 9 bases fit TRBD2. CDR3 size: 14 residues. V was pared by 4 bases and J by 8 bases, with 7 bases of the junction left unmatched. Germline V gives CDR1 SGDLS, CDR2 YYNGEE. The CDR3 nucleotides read TGTGCCAGCAGCCCAGCGGGAGGTACGGATGAGCAGTTCTTC. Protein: CASSPAGGTDEQFF. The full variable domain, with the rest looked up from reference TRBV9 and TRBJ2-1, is DSGVTQTPKHLITATGQRVTLRCSPRSGDLSVYWYQQSLDQGLQFLIQYYNGEERAKGNILERFSAQQFPDLHSELNLSSLELGDSALYFCASSPAGGTDEQFFGPGTRLTVL.